This note documents a single TCR beta chain sequence. The data were obtained in a study of blood T cell repertoires in COVID-19. Overall study context: Acute-phase and convalescent COVID-19 samples originated in the United States, Italy and Spain. The cDNA or gDNA used as material had been derived from T cells, B-cell-depleted T cells, or PBMCs.

Methods used by the authors: Estimation of nucleated cell counts was performed using reference gene primer amplification. Sequencing used immunoSEQ multiplex PCR; TCRdb keeps in-frame clones, though not all of them. The V and J calls and clone size were taken over from that table, and D and trimming were inferred from the DNA. In the table there are around 220,000 clones, more than 65% of which are singletons. This TCR was recovered from a woman aged 40 to 49 with active or convalescent COVID-19. Sequenced material: peripheral blood.

The CDR3 DNA sequence: TGTGCCAGCAGCGAGGGGACAGGGTTCACTGAAGCTTTCTTT. It specifies CASSEGTGFTEAFF. The gene calls are TRBV7-8 and TRBJ1-1; 9 nucleotides align to TRBD1. This CDR3 is 14 amino acids long. Unmatched junction bases numbered 5, after V lost 5 bases and J lost 4 bases. The germline V gene encodes CDR1 SGHVS and CDR2 FQNEAQ.